The clone carrying this T cell receptor (beta chain) was counted many times. Germline values: CDR1 SEHNR, CDR2 FQNEAQ (reference sequence). Trimming at V came to 2 bases and at J to 4 bases, leaving 9 bases not matched to a gene. There are 16 residues in the CDR3. This sample was included in a study of early T cells in non-severe SARS-CoV-2 infection. TCRdb re-called the 5' RACE reads through MiXCR, storing one row per CDR3 protein. The sample lists about 64,000 distinct CDR3 sequences, about 11% occurring once. The chain joins TRBV7-9 to TRBJ2-3; 7 positions match TRBD1. The sequence derives from an adult who was a healthcare worker with PCR-confirmed SARS-CoV-2 infection or an uninfected control (not recorded which). This sample comprised whole blood, obtained at baseline. The CDR3 loop reads CASSLFKTGSADTQYF. Here the CDR3 DNA reads TGTGCCAGCAGCTTATTTAAGACAGGGTCTGCAGATACGCAGTATTTT.